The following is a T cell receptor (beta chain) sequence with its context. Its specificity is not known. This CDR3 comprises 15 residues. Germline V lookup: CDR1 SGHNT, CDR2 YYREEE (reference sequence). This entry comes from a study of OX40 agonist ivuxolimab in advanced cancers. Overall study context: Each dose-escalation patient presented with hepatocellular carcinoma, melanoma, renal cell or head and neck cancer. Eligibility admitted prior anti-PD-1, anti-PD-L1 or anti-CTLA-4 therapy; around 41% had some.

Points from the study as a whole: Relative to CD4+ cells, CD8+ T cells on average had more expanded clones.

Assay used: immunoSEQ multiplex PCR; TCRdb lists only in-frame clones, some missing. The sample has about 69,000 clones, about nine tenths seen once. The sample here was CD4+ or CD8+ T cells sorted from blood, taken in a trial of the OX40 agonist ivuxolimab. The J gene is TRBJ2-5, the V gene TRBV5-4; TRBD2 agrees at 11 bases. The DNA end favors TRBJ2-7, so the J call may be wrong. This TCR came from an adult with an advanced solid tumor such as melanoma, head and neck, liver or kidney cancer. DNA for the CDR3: TGTGCCAGCAGCCCCGGGACTAGCGGCCTATACGAGCAGTACTTC. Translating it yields CASSPGTSGLYEQYF.